These 22 T cell receptor beta chains share one sample of origin, sequenced in a study (dated by TCRdb to about 2016). The library was made by RT-PCR. Sequencing took place on an Illumina MiSeq. TCRdb ran its own pipeline on the public reads, namely fastp trimming at Q25 and MiXCR clone calling, and kept in-frame beta chains. Here each entry gathers all rows of one CDR3 protein and keeps the most common genes and DNA. The table for this sample lists almost 700,000 distinct CDR3 sequences; approximately 15% of them were counted only once. Jointly, the top ten make up 3.6% of the sample. Sequenced input: memory CD4+ T cells from blood. The receptors originated from a female donor in good health, serving as a healthy control.

This clonotype was observed many times. V and J are TRBV12-3 or TRBV12-4 and TRBJ2-3, with D uncertain. The CDR3 has 13 amino acids. V dropped 8 bases and J dropped 0 bases, with 9 bases sitting between them. The CDR3 region has the DNA TGTGCCAGCGCGTTGACTAGCACAGATACGCAGTATTTT. This codes for CASALTSTDTQYF.

This clonotype was found a few times. This chain uses TRBV7-8 with TRBJ1-1, with D possibly matching TRBD1 (5 bases). Germline CDR1 is SGHVS and CDR2 is FQNEAQ. This CDR3 contains 15 residues. The V and J ends lost 1 base and 11 bases respectively, with 20 bases between them. The CDR3 DNA reads TGTGCCAGCAGCTTAGATTCCAGGGCCGGCTTTGGGGCTTTCTTT. Its protein is CASSLDSRAGFGAFF.

There are many counts of this clonotype. This chain connects TRBV5-4 to TRBJ1-1; 10 bases agree with TRBD1. This CDR3 comprises 16 residues. V trimming: 4 bases; J trimming: 0 bases; junction bases outside the gene matches: 6. The germline CDR1 and CDR2 sequences are SGHNT and YYREEE (reference sequence). The CDR3 loop reads CASSPGQGGVNTEAFF. In nucleotides, the CDR3 is TGTGCCAGCAGCCCCGGACAGGGGGGAGTGAACACTGAAGCTTTCTTT.

The chain links TRBV6-6 to TRBJ2-6, with unresolved D. The CDR3 extends over 14 amino acids. Germline CDR1 is MNHNY and CDR2 is SVGAGI (reference sequence). V lost 10 bases to trimming and J lost 1 base, with 11 bases between them. The CDR3 protein is CAITSPSGANVLTF. The CDR3 coding sequence is TGTGCCATTACAAGCCCGTCTGGGGCCAACGTCCTGACTTTC.

The V gene is TRBV5-1, the J gene TRBJ1-6, with a weak D call TRBD1 (6 bases). The V and J ends lost 7 bases and 8 bases respectively, with 13 bases between them. This CDR3 spans 13 amino acids. Germline loops: CDR1 SGHRS, CDR2 YFSETQ. DNA for the CDR3: TGCGCCAGCCAGGGGAGTAGAGATTCACCCCTCCACTTT. Its protein product is CASQGSRDSPLHF.

The gene calls are TRBV5-1 and TRBJ2-1; tentatively, D is TRBD1 (5 bases). From germline, CDR1 is SGHRS and CDR2 YFSETQ. V lost 0 bases, J lost 4 bases, and 11 bases lay in between. This CDR3 contains 15 residues. CDR3 residues: CASSLGLGEYNEQFF. The CDR3, as DNA: TGCGCCAGCAGCTTGGGTCTAGGGGAATACAATGAGCAGTTCTTC. The full variable domain, with the rest looked up from reference TRBV5-1 and TRBJ2-1, is KAGVTQTPRYLIKTRGQQVTLSCSPISGHRSVSWYQQTPGQGLQFLFEYFSETQRNKGNFPGRFSGRQFSNSRSEMNVSTLELGDSALYLCASSLGLGEYNEQFFGPGTRLTVL.

This clonotype was found many times. The rearrangement joins TRBV5-1 to TRBJ2-1, with D possibly being TRBD2 (6 bases). This CDR3 is built from 16 residues. Trimming removed 4 bases from V and 2 bases from J, with 16 bases in between. Germline V gives CDR1 SGHRS, CDR2 YFSETQ. The CDR3 nucleotides are TGCGCCAGCAGCCTGGGGCCGGGCGGGACCTACAATGAGCAGTTCTTC. Its translation: CASSLGPGGTYNEQFF. Based on the CDR3 plus reference TRBV5-1 and TRBJ2-1, the full variable domain is KAGVTQTPRYLIKTRGQQVTLSCSPISGHRSVSWYQQTPGQGLQFLFEYFSETQRNKGNFPGRFSGRQFSNSRSEMNVSTLELGDSALYLCASSLGPGGTYNEQFFGPGTRLTVL.

This clonotype was detected many times. The genes are TRBV20-1 and TRBJ2-3; D is uncertain. Germline V gene sequence: CDR1 DFQATT, CDR2 SNEGSKA (reference sequence). The CDR3 contains 10 residues. Trimming took 3 bases from V and 9 from J, leaving 7 bases between them. CDR3 region: CSASDGTQYF. CDR3 nucleotides: TGCAGTGCTAGTGACGGGACGCAGTATTTT.

This clonotype was found a few times. The rearrangement uses TRBV6-1 and TRBJ2-3; 9 bases fit TRBD2. Germline V gives CDR1 MNHNS, CDR2 SASEGT. This CDR3 has 14 amino acids. Trimming removed 6 bases from V and 1 base from J; junction bases left unmatched: 2. The CDR3, as DNA: TGTGCCAGCAGATGGACTAGCGGCACAGATACGCAGTATTTT. Its translation is CASRWTSGTDTQYF.

This clonotype was seen a handful of times. The rearrangement joins TRBV7-9 to TRBJ2-7; TRBD2 matches at 9 bases. Germline V gives CDR1 SEHNR, CDR2 FQNEAQ (reference sequence). The CDR3 length is 13 residues. Trimming cost V 3 bases and J 5 bases; bases outside gene matches: 2. The CDR3: CASSLPSGDEQYF. CDR3 sequence (DNA): TGTGCCAGCAGCTTGCCTAGCGGGGACGAGCAGTACTTC.

This clonotype was seen repeatedly, ten times or more. The V call is TRBV7-7, the J call TRBJ2-7; 7 nucleotides match TRBD2. J was trimmed by 4 bases and V by 5 bases; bases with no gene match: 8. Looked up from germline, CDR1 is SSHAT and CDR2 is FNYEAQ (reference sequence). There are 14 residues in the CDR3. For the CDR3, the DNA is TGTGCCAGCAGCCCGCCGGGGAGGGTGTACGAGCAGTACTTC. This translates into CASSPPGRVYEQYF.

This rearrangement joins TRBV7-2 to TRBJ2-3; possible D gene TRBD1, 6 bases. V dropped 5 bases and J dropped 2 bases, with 14 bases sitting between them. This CDR3 has 15 residues. Per the germline V gene, CDR1 is SGHTA and CDR2 is FQGNSA. The CDR3 DNA reads TGTGCCAGCAGCCAAAGGCAGGGGACCACAGATACGCAGTATTTT. Translation: CASSQRQGTTDTQYF. Full variable domain (missing parts from reference TRBV7-2 and TRBJ2-3): GAGVSQSPSNKVTEKGKDVELRCDPISGHTALYWYRQSLGQGLEFLIYFQGNSAPDKSGLPSDRFSAERTGGSVSTLTIQRTQQEDSAVYLCASSQRQGTTDTQYFGPGTRLTVL.

The chain recombines TRBV7-2 with TRBJ1-1, with D perhaps matching TRBD1 (5 bases). The CDR3 spans 15 residues. Looked up from germline, CDR1 is SGHTA and CDR2 is FQGNSA. The V and J ends lost 3 bases and 5 bases respectively, with 16 bases between them. The CDR3 bases are TGTGCCAGCAGCTTTTACGGGCAGGGTAGGACTGAAGCTTTCTTT. It codes for CASSFYGQGRTEAFF.

There are a few counts of this clonotype. V usage is TRBV28 and J usage is TRBJ2-4, with D tentatively TRBD1 (6 bases). Germline V CDR1 and CDR2: MDHEN, SYDVKM. This CDR3 contains 14 residues. Trimming cost V 6 bases and J 5 bases, with 14 bases left between them. DNA for the CDR3: TGTGCCAGCAGCCCACAGGGAGTGGAAAACATTCAGTACTTC. It specifies CASSPQGVENIQYF.

The V and J genes are TRBV19 and TRBJ1-1; TRBD1 matches at 9 bases. From germline, CDR1 is LNHDA and CDR2 SQIVND (reference sequence). CDR3 size: 15 residues. Trimming at V came to 4 bases and at J to 5 bases, leaving 8 bases not matched to a gene. DNA for the CDR3: TGTGCCAGTAGTACGACCGGGACAGGGAGGACTGAAGCTTTCTTT. Protein product: CASSTTGTGRTEAFF.

The chain recombines TRBV20-1 with TRBJ2-6, with D hard to call. The CDR3 runs to 17 residues. V gave up 4 bases and J gave up 0 bases, with 16 bases separating them. Germline V gene data show CDR1 as DFQATT and CDR2 as SNEGSKA (reference sequence). The chain's CDR3 is CSATKNGLGSGANVLTF. In nucleotides, the CDR3 is TGCAGTGCTACAAAGAACGGGTTGGGCTCTGGGGCCAACGTCCTGACTTTC.

This chain uses TRBV27 with TRBJ2-1; 9 bases align to TRBD2. The CDR3 runs to 16 residues. V was pared by 2 bases and J by 8 bases, with 10 bases of the junction left unmatched. Germline V gene lookup returns CDR1 MNHEY and CDR2 SMNVEV (reference sequence). The CDR3 region is CASSLDRLAGMYEQFF. CDR3 nucleotide sequence: TGTGCCAGCAGTTTAGATCGGCTAGCGGGAATGTATGAGCAGTTCTTC.

The chain uses TRBV5-1 and TRBJ2-3; TRBD2 agrees at 8 bases. The germline V gene encodes CDR1 SGHRS and CDR2 YFSETQ. There are 15 residues in the CDR3. J lost 2 bases, V lost 7 bases, and 9 bases had no gene match. DNA of the CDR3: TGCGCCAGCGCCCTAGACGGGGGGGCCACAGATACGCAGTATTTT. This encodes CASALDGGATDTQYF. Using reference TRBV5-1 and TRBJ2-3 for the parts outside the CDR3, the full variable domain is KAGVTQTPRYLIKTRGQQVTLSCSPISGHRSVSWYQQTPGQGLQFLFEYFSETQRNKGNFPGRFSGRQFSNSRSEMNVSTLELGDSALYLCASALDGGATDTQYFGPGTRLTVL.

The sample holds many counts of this clonotype. The chain employs TRBV5-6 and TRBJ2-7, with TRBD2 matching over 10 bases. CDR3 size: 17 residues. The V gene's germline CDR1 is SGHDT and CDR2 YYEEEE. V lost 3 bases and J lost 0; bases outside the gene matches: 9. CDR3 in amino acids: CASSSPMGLALSYEQYF. CDR3 sequence (DNA): TGTGCCAGCAGCTCGCCGATGGGACTAGCGCTCTCCTACGAGCAGTACTTC.

This clonotype has a handful of counts. The CDR3 is CASSQRTGWAGSNQPQHF. The CDR3 DNA sequence: TGTGCCAGCAGTCAAAGGACAGGGTGGGCTGGTAGCAATCAGCCCCAGCATTTT. V usage is TRBV6-2 or TRBV6-3 and J usage is TRBJ1-5; 8 bases agree with TRBD1. The CDR3 has 18 amino acids. Germline-derived CDR1 and CDR2 are MNHEY and SVGEGT. Unmatched junction bases numbered 12, after V lost 5 bases and J lost 0 bases.

This clonotype has just a few counts. The chain combines TRBV7-2 with TRBJ1-5, with a possible D match to TRBD1 (5 bases). The CDR3 runs to 15 residues. The V and J ends lost 1 base and 5 bases respectively, with 12 bases between them. Germline CDR1 reads SGHTA; CDR2 reads FQGNSA. CDR3: CASSLGGRGDQPQHF. CDR3 DNA sequence: TGTGCCAGCAGCTTAGGGGGACGAGGAGATCAGCCCCAGCATTTT.

This clonotype was seen more than once but under ten times. The J gene is TRBJ2-4, the V gene TRBV6-5; D possibly corresponds to TRBD1 (6 bases). The germline CDR1 and CDR2 sequences are MNHEY and SVGAGI. The CDR3 runs to 14 residues. Trimming cost V 7 bases and J 8 bases, with 18 bases left between them. CDR3 amino acids: CASTSGGSPDIQYF. In nucleotides, the CDR3 is TGTGCCAGCACCAGTGGGGGCTCACCGGACATTCAGTACTTC.